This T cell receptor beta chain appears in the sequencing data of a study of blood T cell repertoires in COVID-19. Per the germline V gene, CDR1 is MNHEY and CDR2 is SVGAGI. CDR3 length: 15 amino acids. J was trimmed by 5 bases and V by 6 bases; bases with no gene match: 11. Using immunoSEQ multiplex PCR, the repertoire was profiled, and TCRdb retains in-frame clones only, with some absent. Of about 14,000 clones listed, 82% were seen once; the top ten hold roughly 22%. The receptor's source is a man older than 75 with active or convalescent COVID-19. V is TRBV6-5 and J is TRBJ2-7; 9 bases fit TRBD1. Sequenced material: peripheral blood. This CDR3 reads CASSLTWTGVDEQYF. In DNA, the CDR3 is TGTGCCAGCAGCCTCACCTGGACAGGGGTCGACGAGCAGTACTTC.